These T cell receptor beta chains were read from a single sample in a study of T cell repertoires in ileal Crohn's disease. This table comes from immunoSEQ multiplex PCR, and its TCRdb copy is limited to in-frame clones, with some not included. The sample lists approximately 7,900 clones; roughly 79% were seen once. Sample: ileal tissue. These receptors all stem from an adult with Crohn's disease. Both conserved end residues are part of each CDR3. A D gene is named only where the DNA matches it firmly. Clone sizes are given selectively: once, few, many, or a class where the clone is expanded.

d_gene: -; j_gene: TRBJ2-1; v_gene: TRBV5-1; abundance: -; CDR3nt: TGCGCCAGCGGCCCGGCTAGGGGAACTTCCAATGAGCAGTTCTTC; CDR3aa: CASGPARGTSNEQFF
d_gene: TRBD2; j_gene: TRBJ2-7; v_gene: TRBV23-1; abundance: -; CDR3nt: TGCGCCAGCACTCAATCAGGCGGGGGGCTGTCGTACGAGCAGTACTTC; CDR3aa: CASTQSGGGLSYEQYF
d_gene: -; j_gene: TRBJ2-7; v_gene: TRBV25-1; abundance: -; CDR3nt: TGTGCCAGCAGTGAATCCAGGGCAACCTCCTACGAGCAGTACTTC; CDR3aa: CASSESRATSYEQYF
d_gene: -; j_gene: TRBJ2-2; v_gene: TRBV6-1; abundance: -; CDR3nt: TGTGCCAGCAGTGAATCGGGTTGGAACACCGGGGAGCTGTTTTTT; CDR3aa: CASSESGWNTGELFF
d_gene: -; j_gene: TRBJ1-3; v_gene: TRBV27; abundance: -; CDR3nt: TGTGCCAGCAGTTTATCAGGGGCTGGAAACACCATATATTTT; CDR3aa: CASSLSGAGNTIYF
d_gene: TRBD2; j_gene: TRBJ2-5; v_gene: TRBV7-9; abundance: -; CDR3nt: TGTGCCAGCAGCATGACTAGCGGCCAAGAGACCCAGTACTTC; CDR3aa: CASSMTSGQETQYF
d_gene: -; j_gene: TRBJ1-2; v_gene: TRBV7-2; abundance: -; CDR3nt: TGTGCCAGCAGCTTAGGGCCCGACTATGGCTACACCTTC; CDR3aa: CASSLGPDYGYTF
d_gene: TRBD2; j_gene: TRBJ2-3; v_gene: TRBV10-3; abundance: -; CDR3nt: TGTGCCATCAGTGCCTCGGGGGGAAGGAAGACAGATACGCAGTATTTT; CDR3aa: CAISASGGRKTDTQYF
d_gene: -; j_gene: TRBJ2-5; v_gene: TRBV14; abundance: -; CDR3nt: TGTGCCAGCAGCCAAGACAGGGCAGCCCAGTACTTC; CDR3aa: CASSQDRAAQYF
d_gene: TRBD2; j_gene: TRBJ2-1; v_gene: TRBV7-2; abundance: few; CDR3nt: TGTGCCAGCAGCACTAGCGGGAACTCCTACAATGAGCAGTTCTTC; CDR3aa: CASSTSGNSYNEQFF